Reported below is one TCR beta chain. It has no known antigen specificity. Base qualities were left out, and no much larger clone turns up one base away. TCRbeta CDR3 regions were amplified from genomic DNA using the immunoSEQ Assay, a bias-controlled multiplex PCR. Per the original workflow: Nucleated cell counts per sample were estimated from amplification of reference gene primers within the assay. To quantify the absolute abundance of each unique TCRbeta CDR3 rearrangement, sequence reads were collapsed and filtered. For each sample, productive Simpson clonality was calculated as the square root of Simpson's diversity index across productive rearrangements. TCRdb took over this immuneACCESS table, retaining in-frame rearrangements with V and J assigned. Such tables are incomplete; in checked studies, under half of the missing clones stem from an unresolved V gene, and the remainder is unexplained. D and trimming come from the DNA, and the V and J calls and clone size come from that table. The table for this sample lists 140,000 to 150,000 clones; 78% of them were counted only once. Jointly, the top ten make up 1.9% of the sample.

CDR1 LNHDA and CDR2 SQIVND were looked up in the germline V gene (reference sequence). Trimming at the junction amounts to 4 bases on V and 14 bases on J, and the germline ends lie 15 bases apart. Including the terminal cysteine and phenylalanine, the CDR3 comprises 12 residues. The only DNA kept is the CDR3, 36 bases in frame from the first base. This sample is drawn from a study of blood T cell repertoires in COVID-19 (TCRdb year 2020). With regard to the full study: The collaborator samples originated in the United States, Italy and Spain and spanned the acute and convalescent phases of COVID-19. The material from the prospective study consisted of cDNA or gDNA derived from T cells, B-cell-depleted T cells, or PBMCs. The dataset comprised deeply sampled blood TCRbeta repertoires from subjects exposed to, actively infected with, or recovered from COVID-19. Samples were obtained from the ongoing ImmuneRACE study (first 160 participants) and from 1,254 subjects provided by 6 global collaborators. Where available, HLA class I and class II types were taken from metadata supplied by the sample provider and were not determined by assay-based typing. The sample metadata nearly always contained a de-identified subject ID, COVID-19 status, age in years and sex. The repertoires were released in a freely available public database meant as a resource for research on the immune response to SARS-CoV-2. On the study overall, not on this receptor specifically: How much clinical and demographic metadata was included differed by source and by participant, and the metadata was provided uncurated.

The collaborating institutions used their own protocols to collect whole blood in K2EDTA tubes. Collaborator samples were shipped for TCRbeta analysis as frozen whole blood, isolated PBMCs, or DNA extracted from either sample type. The chain is assembled from TRBV19 and TRBJ2-1, with a weak D call of TRBD2 (5 bases match). This TCR was recovered from a woman in her sixties or seventies with acute or convalescent COVID-19. The specimen was peripheral blood. In nucleotides, the sequence is TGTGCCAGTAGTACAACTAGTGGGCGAAAGTTCTTC. Its amino acids are CASSTTSGRKFF. Supplemented by the reference TRBV19 and TRBJ2-1 proteins around the CDR3, the complete variable domain is DGGITQSPKYLFRKEGQNVTLSCEQNLNHDAMYWYRQDPGQGLRLIYYSQIVNDFQKGDIAEGYSVSREKKESFPLTVTSAQKNPTAFYLCASSTTSGRKFFGPGTRLTVL.